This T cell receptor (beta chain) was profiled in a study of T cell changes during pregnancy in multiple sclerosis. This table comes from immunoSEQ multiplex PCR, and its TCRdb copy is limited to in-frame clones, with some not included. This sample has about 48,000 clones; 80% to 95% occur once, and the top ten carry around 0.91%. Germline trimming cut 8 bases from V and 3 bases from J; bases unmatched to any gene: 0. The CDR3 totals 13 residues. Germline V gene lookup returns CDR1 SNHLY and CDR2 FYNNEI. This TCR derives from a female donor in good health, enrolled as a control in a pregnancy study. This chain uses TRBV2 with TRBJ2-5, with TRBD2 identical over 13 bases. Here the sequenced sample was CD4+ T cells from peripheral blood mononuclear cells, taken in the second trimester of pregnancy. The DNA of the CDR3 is TGTGCCAGCGGGACTAGCGGGAAAGAGACCCAGTACTTC. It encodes CASGTSGKETQYF.